This TCR beta chain was profiled in a study of T cell changes during pregnancy in multiple sclerosis. This CDR3 is 15 amino acids long. Per germline, CDR1 SEHNR and CDR2 FQNEAQ (reference sequence). Deletions cut 5 bases from V and 1 base from J, with 15 bases between. TCRdb keeps only in-frame clones here, not all; method: immunoSEQ multiplex PCR. This table has approximately 39,000 clones, 85% to 95% appearing once. The sequencing input was PBMCs (not recorded whether the cells were cultured). The origin of this receptor is a female donor with multiple sclerosis, enrolled in a pregnancy study. This chain links TRBV7-9 with TRBJ2-7; TRBD2 is a possible D gene (5 bases). The CDR3 reads CASSPPTGKSYEQYF. The CDR3 region has the DNA TGTGCCAGCAGCCCCCCGACGGGAAAATCCTACGAGCAGTACTTC.